The sequence of this T cell receptor (beta chain) was determined in a study of control samples from healthy donors and cancer patients. Germline V gene lookup returns CDR1 LGHNA and CDR2 YNFKEQ. V lost 4 bases to trimming and J lost 3 bases, with 20 bases between them. CDR3 length: 17 amino acids. TCRdb keeps only in-frame clones here, not all; method: immunoSEQ multiplex PCR. The sample lists 130,000 or so clones; roughly 94% were seen once. Input material: blood. The chain links TRBV4-2 to TRBJ2-3, with D perhaps TRBD1 (7 bases). The receptor comes from a man aged 35 to 55 in good health. The CDR3 loop reads CASSPSQFGGQTDTQYF. In nucleotides, the CDR3 is TGTGCCAGCAGCCCGTCCCAATTCGGGGGACAGACAGATACGCAGTATTTT.